The present entry profiles one T cell receptor beta chain with its context. In the study's own analysis: Estimates of nucleated cell counts were drawn from the amplification of reference gene primers. Clones were sequenced by immunoSEQ multiplex PCR, and TCRdb holds only the in-frame ones, with some missing. The V and J calls and clone size come from that table; D and trimming were worked out from the DNA. This sample has about 94,000 clones, with 87% found just once. The data were obtained in a study of blood T cell repertoires in COVID-19. The overall study: Some COVID-19 samples were acute and others convalescent; all came from the United States, Italy and Spain.

Germline values: CDR1 SGHVS, CDR2 FNYEAQ. The CDR3 is 16 residues long. Germline trimming cut 5 bases from V and 7 bases from J; bases unmatched to any gene: 13. Sequencing was done on a sample of peripheral blood. V gene TRBV7-6 combines with J gene TRBJ2-1, with 8 positions matching TRBD2. The clonotype originates from a human donor with acute or convalescent COVID-19. The donor label of this sample is uncertain. In DNA form, the CDR3 reads TGTGCCAGCAGCCCCAGCTCCTCGGGGGGGTGGAATGAGCAGTTCTTC. This codes for CASSPSSSGGWNEQFF.